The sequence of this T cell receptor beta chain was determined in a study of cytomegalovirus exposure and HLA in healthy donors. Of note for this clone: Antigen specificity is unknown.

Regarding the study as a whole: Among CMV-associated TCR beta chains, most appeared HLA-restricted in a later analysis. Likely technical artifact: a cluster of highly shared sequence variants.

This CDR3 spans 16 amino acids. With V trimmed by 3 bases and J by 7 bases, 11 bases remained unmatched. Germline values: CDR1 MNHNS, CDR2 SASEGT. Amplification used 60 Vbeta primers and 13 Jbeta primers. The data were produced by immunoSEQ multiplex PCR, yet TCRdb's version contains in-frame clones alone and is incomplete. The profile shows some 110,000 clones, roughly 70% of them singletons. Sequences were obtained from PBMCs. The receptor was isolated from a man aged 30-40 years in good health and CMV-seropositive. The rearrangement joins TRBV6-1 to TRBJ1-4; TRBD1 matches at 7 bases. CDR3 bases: TGTGCCAGCAGTGAGCCTACAGGGGTGGTTTTTGAAAAACTGTTTTTT. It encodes CASSEPTGVVFEKLFF.